The 24 T cell receptor beta chains below were found in one sample sequenced in a study of T cell repertoires in cytomegalovirus infection. TCRdb reanalysed the reads using MiXCR and keeps one entry per CDR3 protein. The table lists hundreds of thousands of distinct CDR3 sequences, about 40% of them singletons. What was sequenced was PBMCs. These receptors were collected from a human donor in good health (CMV status not recorded). Some clones in this sample may be carry-over from other donors' samples.

This chain links TRBV24-1 with TRBJ2-1; 7 bases are a match to TRBD1. The V segment lost 1 base and the J segment 8 bases; nucleotides outside the gene matches: 16. The CDR3 is made up of 18 amino acids. Germline CDR1 KGHDR, CDR2 SFDVKD. In DNA, the CDR3 is TGTGCCACCAGTGATTTCTCTGTCGGAACAGGGGAAGGTCATGAGCAGTTCTTC. Protein product: CATSDFSVGTGEGHEQFF.

Remarks on this clonotype: Lacking the conserved final phenylalanine or tryptophan, this CDR3 likely reflects a read error. Because the CDR3's place on the DNA is in doubt, the DNA is left out and the CDR3 is given as listed by TCRdb. The chain has TRBV7-6 and TRBJ1-1. The CDR3 is 13 amino acids long, termini counted. The germline CDR1 and CDR2 sequences are SGHVS and FNYEAQ. The chain's CDR3 is CASSLDRSGESFV.

The chain has TRBV28 and TRBJ1-5; D is perhaps TRBD1 (6 bases). Germline values: CDR1 MDHEN, CDR2 SYDVKM. This CDR3 is 13 amino acids long. V dropped 3 bases and J dropped 7 bases, with 10 bases sitting between them. This CDR3 reads CASSFSGVQPQHF. CDR3 coding DNA: TGTGCCAGCAGTTTCTCAGGGGTCCAGCCCCAGCATTTT.

The chain has TRBV7-9 and TRBJ1-1; D perhaps matches TRBD1 (6 bases). This CDR3 comprises 14 residues. CDR1 is SEHNR and CDR2 is FQNEAQ in the germline V gene (reference sequence). V was shortened by 2 bases and J by 5 bases, with 12 bases between the two germline ends. CDR3 nucleotides: TGTGCCAGCAGCTTATACAGGGATGGAACTGAAGCTTTCTTT. Protein sequence: CASSLYRDGTEAFF.

This clonotype was detected ten times or more. The V gene is TRBV29-1, the J gene TRBJ1-4; no reliable D call. The CDR3 totals 13 residues. With 5 bases removed from V and 3 bases from J, the gap between germline ends came to 10 bases. CDR1 is SQVTM, CDR2 ANQGSEA, per germline. CDR3 bases: TGCAGCGTTATAAGGGCCTCTAATGAAAAACTGTTTTTT. It is translated as CSVIRASNEKLFF.

This chain joins TRBV19 and TRBJ2-7; D is unclear. The CDR3 totals 13 residues. Trimming took off 3 bases at V and 6 bases at J, with 12 bases between the two ends. Germline loops: CDR1 LNHDA, CDR2 SQIVND (reference sequence). The CDR3, as DNA: TGTGCCAGTAGTATTGCCTATCCGGGCGAGCAGTACTTC. Amino acid sequence: CASSIAYPGEQYF. The full variable domain, rest sourced from reference TRBV19 and TRBJ2-7, is DGGITQSPKYLFRKEGQNVTLSCEQNLNHDAMYWYRQDPGQGLRLIYYSQIVNDFQKGDIAEGYSVSREKKESFPLTVTSAQKNPTAFYLCASSIAYPGEQYFGPGTRLTVT.

The J gene is TRBJ1-5, the V gene TRBV19; the match to TRBD1 covers 7 bases. The CDR3 is made up of 18 amino acids. Germline V CDR1 and CDR2: LNHDA, SQIVND (reference sequence). Germline trimming cut 5 bases from V and 0 bases from J; bases unmatched to any gene: 13. CDR3 DNA sequence: TGTGCCAGTAGTCGCCGGGACAGCTCCTTCCTTAGCAATCAGCCCCAGCATTTT. Protein sequence: CASSRRDSSFLSNQPQHF. The variable domain in full, with the rest retrieved from reference TRBV19 and TRBJ1-5, is DGGITQSPKYLFRKEGQNVTLSCEQNLNHDAMYWYRQDPGQGLRLIYYSQIVNDFQKGDIAEGYSVSREKKESFPLTVTSAQKNPTAFYLCASSRRDSSFLSNQPQHFGDGTRLSIL.

The chain is built from TRBV6-5 and TRBJ1-3; D not resolved. V lost 4 bases and J lost 4, with 11 bases in between. This CDR3 has 14 amino acids. Germline V gene data show CDR1 as MNHEY and CDR2 as SVGAGI. CDR3 in DNA: TGTGCCAGCAGTTCCCTGACGTTAGGAAACACCATATATTTT. Translated: CASSSLTLGNTIYF.

This clonotype was counted between two and nine times. The gene calls are TRBV12-3 or TRBV12-4 and TRBJ2-5, with 8 bases fitting TRBD2. CDR3 length: 15 residues. The ends lost 7 bases at V and 4 bases at J; junction bases unmatched: 11. In DNA form, the CDR3 reads TGTGCCAGCACTTCGAGCGGGAGTAGGGCAGAGACCCAGTACTTC. This sequence encodes CASTSSGSRAETQYF.

The chain has TRBV27 and TRBJ1-6; D ambiguous. This CDR3 comprises 12 residues. Germline loops: CDR1 MNHEY, CDR2 SMNVEV (reference sequence). V lost 5 bases and J lost 7, with 6 bases in between. CDR3 loop: CASSPMNSPLHF. The CDR3, as DNA: TGTGCCAGCAGTCCAATGAATTCACCCCTCCACTTT.

Notes on this clonotype: One end of the junction varies from germline; a read error may be responsible. The J gene is TRBJ2-4, the V gene TRBV7-2; D perhaps matches TRBD1 (6 bases). Germline V CDR1 and CDR2: SGHTA, FQGNSA. The CDR3 contains 20 residues. The CDR3 coding sequence is TGTGCCAGCAGCTTAGTTTTCGAGGATGTGGTGGGGGCTTTCGAAAACATTCAGTGCTTC. Translating it yields CASSLVFEDVVGAFENIQCF.

The rearrangement links TRBV7-2 to TRBJ1-3; D unclear. CDR1 and CDR2 from the germline V gene are SGHTA and FQGNSA. V gave up 2 bases and J gave up 16 bases, with 21 bases separating them. The CDR3 totals 14 residues. CDR3 amino acids: CASSLSLAGNTSYF. The DNA of the CDR3 is TGTGCCAGCAGCTTATCGTTAGCGGGAAACACCAGTTATTTT. The full variable domain, rest sourced from reference TRBV7-2 and TRBJ1-3, is GAGVSQSPSNKVTEKGKDVELRCDPISGHTALYWYRQSLGQGLEFLIYFQGNSAPDKSGLPSDRFSAERTGGSVSTLTIQRTQQEDSAVYLCASSLSLAGNTSYFGEGSWLTVV.

The rearrangement joins TRBV20-1 to TRBJ1-1; possibly TRBD1 for D (5 bases). The V end was cut by 3 bases, the J end by 2 bases, with 10 bases between. Germline V lookup: CDR1 DFQATT, CDR2 SNEGSKA (reference sequence). This CDR3 has 13 amino acids. The CDR3 DNA reads TGCAGTGCTAGGAGGGACGTCAACACTGAAGCTTTCTTT. Amino acids: CSARRDVNTEAFF.

The chain carries TRBV2 and TRBJ2-1, with 9 bases identical to TRBD1. This CDR3 region has 13 residues. The germline gives CDR1 SNHLY, CDR2 FYNNEI. J was trimmed by 4 bases and V by 9 bases; bases with no gene match: 4. The DNA for the CDR3 is TGTGCCAGTGGGACAGGGCCATACAATGAGCAGTTCTTC. It is translated as CASGTGPYNEQFF.

The CDR3 DNA reads TGTGCCAGCATCAAGGGGGGGGCGGATGAGCAGTTCTTC. Amino acid sequence: CASIKGGADEQFF. This chain uses TRBV28 with TRBJ2-1, with D perhaps matching TRBD2 (7 bases). CDR1 is MDHEN, CDR2 SYDVKM, per germline. The CDR3 extends over 13 amino acids. V shed 7 bases and J shed 8 bases, with 15 bases lying between them.

This chain uses TRBV20-1 with TRBJ2-1; 11 bases map to TRBD2. This CDR3 comprises 17 residues. Unmatched junction bases numbered 15, after V lost 3 bases and J lost 8 bases. CDR1 DFQATT and CDR2 SNEGSKA come from the germline V gene (reference sequence). In DNA, the CDR3 is TGCAGTGCTAGTTCCACTAGCGGGAGACCTCCTCTCCATGAGCAGTTCTTC. Protein sequence: CSASSTSGRPPLHEQFF.

The sample holds a few counts of this clonotype. The DNA for the CDR3 is TGTGCCAGCAGCCCGGGCCCAATTTTCTCTGGGGCCAACGTCCTGACTTTC. Protein product: CASSPGPIFSGANVLTF. V usage is TRBV27 and J usage is TRBJ2-6, with no clear D. This CDR3 is 17 amino acids long. Trimming stripped 6 bases from V and 0 bases from J, with 15 bases between. Germline-derived CDR1 and CDR2 are MNHEY and SMNVEV (reference sequence).

Points on this clonotype: No conserved phenylalanine or tryptophan is present at the end of the CDR3, so a read error is the likely explanation. This chain connects TRBV20-1 to TRBJ2-7, with no clear D. The CDR3 has 12 amino acids. The V gene's germline CDR1 is DFQATT and CDR2 SNEGSKA (reference sequence). The ends were cut back, 3 bases at V and 2 bases at J, with 8 bases in the middle. The CDR3 spells CSASGQTYEQYL. As DNA, the CDR3 is TGCAGTGCTAGTGGGCAGACCTACGAGCAGTACTTA.

The sample holds a few counts of this clonotype. This chain joins TRBV7-9 and TRBJ2-1; D might be TRBD2 (5 bases). Germline V CDR1 and CDR2: SEHNR, FQNEAQ (reference sequence). V lost 6 bases and J 0 bases, leaving 9 bases between the germline ends. CDR3 length: 14 residues. The CDR3 DNA reads TGTGCCAGCAGACAGACTAACTCCTACAATGAGCAGTTCTTC. It specifies CASRQTNSYNEQFF.

This chain uses TRBV27 with TRBJ1-5; D unresolved. V was clipped by 4 bases and J by 0 bases, with 10 bases between them. CDR3 length: 15 residues. Germline-derived CDR1 and CDR2 are MNHEY and SMNVEV (reference sequence). As DNA, the CDR3 is TGTGCCAGCAGTTCCCCGGGGTCTAGCAATCAGCCCCAGCATTTT. The encoded protein is CASSSPGSSNQPQHF.

This chain connects TRBV20-1 to TRBJ2-7; D gene unclear. The CDR3 is made up of 13 amino acids. Trimming cost V 6 bases and J 0 bases, with 12 bases left between them. CDR1 is DFQATT and CDR2 is SNEGSKA in the germline V gene (reference sequence). CDR3 in amino acids: CSAGDTDSYEQYF. For the CDR3, the DNA is TGCAGTGCAGGAGACACTGACTCCTACGAGCAGTACTTC.

The chain is built from TRBV7-2 and TRBJ2-5; tentative D call: TRBD1 (6 bases). Looked up from germline, CDR1 is SGHTA and CDR2 is FQGNSA. Trimming took 5 bases from V and 5 from J, leaving 15 bases between them. The CDR3 covers 14 residues. The CDR3: CASSTAGVRETQYF. The DNA for the CDR3 is TGTGCCAGCAGCACCGCAGGGGTGCGTGAGACCCAGTACTTC.

CDR3 nucleotides: TGTGCCAGCTCACCAATAGAAGGGGGCTTGAGAGAGACCCAGTACTTC. This translates into CASSPIEGGLRETQYF. The J gene is TRBJ2-5, the V gene TRBV18; 7 positions match TRBD1. Looked up from germline, CDR1 is KGHSH and CDR2 is LQKENI. The V gene end was trimmed by 2 bases and the J gene end by 4 bases; junction bases not matched to a gene: 10. The CDR3 is 16 amino acids.

Remarks on this clonotype: The junction differs from germline at one of its ends, possibly a read error. J is TRBJ2-5 and V is TRBV20-1; no definite D call. The CDR3 sequence is 15 residues long. Germline V gene sequence: CDR1 DFQATT, CDR2 SNEGSKA (reference sequence). CDR3 protein: CSARGASYDLETKSF. The DNA of the CDR3 is TGCAGTGCTAGAGGGGCGTCGTATGATTTGGAGACCAAGTCCTTC.